This T cell receptor (beta chain) emerged from a study of shared clonotypes between healthy human individuals. In the original processing: There were no quality scores in the junction-only immunoSEQ sequences, so filtering differed. Sequencing was performed with immunoSEQ multiplex PCR; in TCRdb, only in-frame clones are kept and a portion is missing. From that table come the V and J calls and clone size; the DNA was used to work out D and trimming. The sample consists of a few hundred thousand clones, roughly 80% of them appearing once. The sequencing sample was made of PBMCs. The sequence derives from a woman aged 40 to 50 in good health. Some clones in this sample may be carry-over from other donors' samples.

The CDR3 DNA sequence: TGTGCCAGCAGCTTAAATCCGGGGGGTCTCTACGAGCAGTACTTC. Translated, it gives CASSLNPGGLYEQYF. The chain combines TRBV7-3 with TRBJ2-7; 7 bases align to TRBD2. CDR1 and CDR2 from the germline V gene are SGHTA and FQGTGA. The junction had 6 bases not matched to a gene; V was cut back by 1 base and J by 3 bases. This CDR3 comprises 15 residues.